This entry lists 7 T cell receptor beta chains sequenced from one sample in a study of blood T cell repertoires in COVID-19 (dated by TCRdb to the early 2020s). The library was prepared using the immunoSEQ multiplex PCR assay. As stored in TCRdb, this immuneACCESS dataset retains in-frame rearrangements with V and J assigned. A fraction of the clones does not appear; measured against another copy, unresolved V genes explain less than half of the discrepancy, and the remainder lacks a known reason. Counted in this sample were about 250,000 clones; around 82% of them appeared once. Approximately 5.9% of the sample lies in the top ten. The sequencing sample was made of peripheral blood. The source is a man older than 75 with acute or convalescent COVID-19.

The J gene is TRBJ2-3, the V gene TRBV28, with no clear D. V was cut by 6 bases and J by 5 bases, with 9 bases left in between. This CDR3 spans 12 amino acids. Germline lookup yields CDR1 MDHEN and CDR2 SYDVKM. CDR3 in amino acids: CASRLTGDTQYF. In DNA, the CDR3 is TGTGCCAGCAGACTGACGGGAGATACGCAGTATTTT.

V is TRBV7-4 and J is TRBJ1-4; D possibly corresponds to TRBD1 (6 bases). CDR1 and CDR2 (germline): SGHVT, SQSDAQ. V dropped 4 bases and J dropped 8 bases, with 8 bases sitting between them. The CDR3 consists of 12 residues. The CDR3 bases are TGTGCCAGCAGCTGCAGGGGAGAAAAACTGTTTTTT. Translation gives CASSCRGEKLFF. Combining the CDR3 with reference TRBV7-4 and TRBJ1-4 gives the whole variable domain GAGVSQSPRYKVAKRGRDVALRCDSISGHVTLYWYRQTLGQGSEVLTYSQSDAQRDKSGRPSGRFSAERPERSVSTLKIQRTEQGDSAVYLCASSCRGEKLFFGSGTQLSVL.

The chain carries TRBV18 and TRBJ1-6; 8 nucleotides match TRBD1. V shed 6 bases and J 7 bases; nucleotides not matched to a gene: 2. Germline V CDR1 and CDR2: KGHSH, LQKENI. The CDR3 covers 13 residues. For the CDR3, the DNA is TGTGCCAGCTCGACAGGGGTCAATTCACCCCTCCACTTT. Translating gives CASSTGVNSPLHF.

The rearrangement joins TRBV29-1 to TRBJ1-4; D uncertain. Trimming pared 6 bases from V and 5 bases from J, leaving 13 bases between. There are 13 residues in the CDR3. The germline V gene encodes CDR1 SQVTM and CDR2 ANQGSEA. The CDR3 region is CSVGGSLNEKLFF. In DNA, the CDR3 is TGCAGCGTCGGCGGCAGCTTGAATGAAAAACTGTTTTTT.

The V call is TRBV5-1, the J call TRBJ2-1; 9 nucleotides align to TRBD1. V trimming: 4 bases; J trimming: 1 base; junction bases outside the gene matches: 3. The CDR3 is 15 amino acids. In germline, CDR1 is SGHRS, CDR2 YFSETQ. CDR3 amino acids: CASSPGTGSYNEQFF. CDR3 nucleotide sequence: TGCGCCAGCAGCCCCGGGACAGGGTCCTACAATGAGCAGTTCTTC.

In this sample, this clone turned up a few times. The rearrangement joins TRBV28 to TRBJ1-2, with 7 bases identical to TRBD1. The CDR3 spans 13 residues. Germline CDR1 reads MDHEN; CDR2 reads SYDVKM. The J segment lost 5 bases and the V segment lost 10 bases, leaving 10 bases of the junction unmatched. The CDR3 DNA follows: TGTGCCATACCTACAGGGGCGGGATATGGCTACACCTTC. Translation: CAIPTGAGYGYTF.

The chain combines TRBV6-5 with TRBJ1-1; D remains unclear. Trimming shortened V by 0 bases and J by 0 bases, and 8 bases separated the two germline ends. CDR1 and CDR2 from the germline V gene are MNHEY and SVGAGI. The CDR3 totals 15 residues. The CDR3 DNA sequence: TGTGCCAGCAGTTACTCGAGGTCAGTGAACACTGAAGCTTTCTTT. The encoded protein is CASSYSRSVNTEAFF.